This passage covers 15 T cell receptor beta chains from one sample sequenced in a study of identical twins. TCRdb recomputed calls from the 5' RACE reads with MiXCR, one row per CDR3 protein. The sample includes more than 1.5 million distinct CDR3 sequences, roughly a third of them seen just once. The specimen sequenced was cord blood. These receptors originate from a newborn girl in good health.

This rearrangement joins TRBV24-1 to TRBJ1-2, with 10 bases aligning to TRBD1. Germline-derived CDR1 and CDR2 are KGHDR and SFDVKD. The V and J ends lost 3 bases and 4 bases, in that order; junction bases with no gene match: 7. This CDR3 contains 16 residues. The CDR3 is CATSDLPGQGTYGYTF. The CDR3 region has the DNA TGTGCCACCAGTGATCTTCCGGGACAGGGGACCTATGGCTACACCTTC.

This clonotype has a handful of counts. The gene calls are TRBV5-4 and TRBJ2-3; D unclear. The V gene's germline CDR1 is SGHNT and CDR2 YYREEE (reference sequence). The CDR3 has 15 residues. Trimming left V 4 bases short and J 6 bases short, with 18 bases between. CDR3 region: CASSPRTVVGDTQYF. The CDR3 bases are TGTGCCAGCAGCCCTAGGACCGTCGTGGGCGATACGCAGTATTTT.

This clonotype was recorded at least ten times. The chain is built from TRBV20-1 and TRBJ2-7; D might be TRBD2 (5 bases). Trimming took 1 base from V and 0 from J, leaving 7 bases between them. Per germline, CDR1 DFQATT and CDR2 SNEGSKA (reference sequence). The CDR3 is 13 residues long. CDR3 loop: CSARGTASYEQYF. The CDR3, as DNA: TGCAGTGCTAGAGGGACTGCCTCCTACGAGCAGTACTTC.

The sample holds one count of this clonotype. CDR3 in amino acids: CASKAGADYEQYF. CDR3 sequence (DNA): TGTGCCAGCAAAGCGGGGGCCGACTACGAGCAGTACTTC. The V gene is TRBV2, the J gene TRBJ2-5, with 8 bases fitting TRBD2. Matching the DNA end better, TRBJ2-7 makes the J call doubtful. The V gene's germline CDR1 is SNHLY and CDR2 FYNNEI. The CDR3 has 13 amino acids.

This chain connects TRBV20-1 to TRBJ2-7, with D possibly being TRBD1 or TRBD2 (7 bases each). Germline loops: CDR1 DFQATT, CDR2 SNEGSKA (reference sequence). V lost 0 bases to trimming and J lost 2 bases, with 20 bases between them. This CDR3 has 17 amino acids. The CDR3 reads CSARDQRGGQWTYEQYF. The CDR3 DNA reads as TGCAGTGCTAGAGACCAAAGGGGGGGACAGTGGACCTACGAGCAGTACTTC.

The chain joins TRBV6-6 to TRBJ1-4; 8 bases are shared with TRBD1. CDR1 is MNHNY and CDR2 is SVGAGI in the germline V gene (reference sequence). This CDR3 contains 13 residues. V trimming: 6 bases; J trimming: 6 bases; junction bases outside the gene matches: 3. CDR3 DNA sequence: TGTGCCAGCAGGGACAGGGTGGATGAAAAACTGTTTTTT. Translation: CASRDRVDEKLFF.

This clonotype came up a few times. V usage is TRBV10-3 and J usage is TRBJ2-7; 7 bases match TRBD1. Unmatched junction bases numbered 7, after V lost 6 bases and J lost 2 bases. Germline-derived CDR1 and CDR2 are ENHRY and SYGVKD. This CDR3 spans 14 amino acids. CDR3 nucleotide sequence: TGTGCCATCAGGGAGACGGACAGGCCCTACGAGCAGTACTTC. Translating gives CAIRETDRPYEQYF.

The gene calls are TRBV9 and TRBJ1-5; D possibly corresponds to TRBD1 (5 bases). The CDR3 length is 16 residues. Germline values: CDR1 SGDLS, CDR2 YYNGEE. V lost 4 bases and J 3 bases, leaving 17 bases between the germline ends. CDR3 coding DNA: TGTGCCAGCAGCCATACACCGGGACCCCCCAATCAGCCCCAGCATTTT. This encodes CASSHTPGPPNQPQHF.

The rearrangement joins TRBV27 to TRBJ2-5; weak D call: TRBD2 (6 bases). V dropped 7 bases and J dropped 1 base, with 25 bases sitting between them. CDR3 length: 18 amino acids. Germline-derived CDR1 and CDR2 are MNHEY and SMNVEV (reference sequence). The CDR3 DNA reads TGTGCCAGCACCCGCCTAAGTGGGGGTACTAGCCCCCAAGAGACCCAGTACTTC. Encoded protein: CASTRLSGGTSPQETQYF.

The chain is built from TRBV24-1 and TRBJ1-5, with D possibly matching TRBD1 (6 bases). The V end lost 10 bases, the J end lost 1 base, and 13 bases lay between the germline ends. The germline gives CDR1 KGHDR, CDR2 SFDVKD. The CDR3 has 14 residues. The CDR3 DNA is TGTGCCACGGGGGCAGGGCTGAGCAATCAGCCCCAGCATTTT. It yields the protein CATGAGLSNQPQHF.

The chain combines TRBV10-3 with TRBJ2-7; tentative D call: TRBD1 (6 bases). The CDR3 has 14 residues. Trimming cost V 0 bases and J 3 bases, with 9 bases left between them. CDR1 and CDR2 from the germline V gene are ENHRY and SYGVKD. CDR3 region: CAISESDRRYEQYF. The DNA of the CDR3 is TGTGCCATCAGTGAGTCTGACAGGCGCTACGAGCAGTACTTC.

This clonotype was picked up a small number of times. This sequence joins TRBV20-1 and TRBJ2-7; TRBD1 matches 9 bases. This CDR3 comprises 16 residues. Germline V lookup: CDR1 DFQATT, CDR2 SNEGSKA (reference sequence). The V and J ends lost 1 base and 2 bases, in that order; junction bases with no gene match: 9. CDR3 amino acids: CSARVKGTGSAYEQYF. For the CDR3, the DNA is TGCAGTGCTAGAGTGAAAGGGACAGGGTCGGCCTACGAGCAGTACTTC.

The chain has TRBV6-6 and TRBJ1-3; the D gene is possibly TRBD1 (5 bases). Looked up from germline, CDR1 is MNHNY and CDR2 is SVGAGI (reference sequence). This CDR3 has 16 amino acids. Trimming took off 5 bases at V and 0 bases at J, with 14 bases between the two ends. CDR3 sequence (DNA): TGTGCCAGCAGTACGAGACAGCCACTCTCTGGAAACACCATATATTTT. Its translation is CASSTRQPLSGNTIYF.

This clonotype was recorded a few times. CDR3 in amino acids: CASSLGSLSTNEKLFF. CDR3 in DNA: TGTGCCAGCAGTTTGGGCAGCCTCTCAACTAATGAAAAACTGTTTTTT. The chain carries TRBV12-3 or TRBV12-4 and TRBJ1-4; D is ambiguous. The V end lost 3 bases, the J end lost 0 bases, and 11 bases lay between the germline ends. The CDR3 consists of 16 residues.

V gene TRBV20-1 combines with J gene TRBJ1-5; 8 bases line up with TRBD1. CDR1 and CDR2 (germline): DFQATT, SNEGSKA (reference sequence). This CDR3 spans 15 amino acids. Trimming removed 5 bases from V and 0 bases from J; junction bases left unmatched: 6. Written as DNA, the CDR3 is TGCAGTGCTGCTCAGGGGGCTAATAGCAATCAGCCCCAGCATTTT. Translated: CSAAQGANSNQPQHF.